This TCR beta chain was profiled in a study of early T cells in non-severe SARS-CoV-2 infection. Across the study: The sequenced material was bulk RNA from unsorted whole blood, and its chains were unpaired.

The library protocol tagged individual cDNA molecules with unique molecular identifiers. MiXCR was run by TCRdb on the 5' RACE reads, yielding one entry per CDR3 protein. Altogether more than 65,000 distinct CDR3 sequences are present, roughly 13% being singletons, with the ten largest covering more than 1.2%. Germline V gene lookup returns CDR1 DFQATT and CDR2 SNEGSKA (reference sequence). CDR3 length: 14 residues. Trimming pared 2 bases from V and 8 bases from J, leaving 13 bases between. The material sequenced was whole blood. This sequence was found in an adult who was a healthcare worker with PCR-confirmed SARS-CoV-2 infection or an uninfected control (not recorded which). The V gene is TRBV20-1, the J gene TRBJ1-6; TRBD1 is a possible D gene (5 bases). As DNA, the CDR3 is TGCAGTGCTAGACAGGGCGGGACGCATTCACCCCTCCACTTT. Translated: CSARQGGTHSPLHF.